This T cell receptor (beta chain) appears in the sequencing data of a study of blood T cell repertoires in COVID-19. Study at large: The study drew acute and convalescent COVID-19 samples from the United States, Italy and Spain. PBMCs, B-cell-depleted T cells, or T cells provided the cDNA or gDNA that made up the material.

In the study's own analysis: Amplified reference gene primers provided the basis for estimating nucleated cell counts. TCRdb's copy holds only in-frame clones and misses some; the assay was immunoSEQ multiplex PCR. Clone size and the V and J calls come from that table; the DNA yielded D and trimming. The sample has nearly 35,000 clones, approximately 81% seen once. There are 14 residues in the CDR3. The receptor comes from a human donor with acute or convalescent COVID-19. The donor label of this sample is uncertain. The sample consisted of peripheral blood. The chain combines TRBV21-1 with TRBJ2-5; the tabulated D call, TRBD2, remains unverified against the DNA. TRBV21-1 is recorded as a pseudogene. The CDR3 nucleotides read TGTGCCAGCGACCGATGTGTAGCGAAAGAGACCCAGTACTTC. Amino acid sequence: CASDRCVAKETQYF.